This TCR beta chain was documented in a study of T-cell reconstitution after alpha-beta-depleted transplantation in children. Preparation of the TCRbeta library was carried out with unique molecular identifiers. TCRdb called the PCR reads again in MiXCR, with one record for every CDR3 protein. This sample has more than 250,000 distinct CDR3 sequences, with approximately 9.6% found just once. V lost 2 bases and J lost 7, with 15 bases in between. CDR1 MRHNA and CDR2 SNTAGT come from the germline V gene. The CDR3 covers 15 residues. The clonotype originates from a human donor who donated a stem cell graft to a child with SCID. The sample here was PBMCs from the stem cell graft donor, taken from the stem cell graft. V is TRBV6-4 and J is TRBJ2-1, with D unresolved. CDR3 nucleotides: TGTGCCAGCAGTGACAGTTCGACCCCTAGTAATGAGCAGTTCTTC. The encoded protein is CASSDSSTPSNEQFF.